This TCR beta chain derives from a study of T cell responses to AZD1222 COVID-19 vaccine. J was trimmed by 6 bases and V by 9 bases; bases with no gene match: 8. The V gene's germline CDR1 is LNHNV and CDR2 YYDKDF (reference sequence). CDR3 length equals 13 residues. The assay was immunoSEQ multiplex PCR, and TCRdb's table has in-frame clones only and misses some. Found here are 50,000 to 55,000 clones, 65% to 85% of them singletons; the top ten hold 27%. In its sample, this clone was seen once. Its antigen remains unidentified. Findings of the study overall: The donors showed a predominance of white British ancestry and of females, with possible underestimation of clonal diversity. Of spike-specific TCRs, nearly half reportedly target regions left unmutated in variants.

This receptor was obtained from an adult in good health. This chain joins TRBV15 and TRBJ2-1, with 7 bases fitting TRBD2. The starting material was peripheral blood, obtained on day 0 of AZD1222 vaccination. In DNA, the CDR3 is TGTGCCACGAGAGGGCTAGCGGTCAATGAGCAGTTCTTC. Protein sequence: CATRGLAVNEQFF. The whole variable domain, filled in from reference TRBV15 and TRBJ2-1, reads DAMVIQNPRYQVTQFGKPVTLSCSQTLNHNVMYWYQQKSSQAPKLLFHYYDKDFNNEADTPDNFQSRRPNTSFCFLDIRSPGLGDTAMYLCATRGLAVNEQFFGPGTRLTVL.